These 7 T cell receptor beta chains were all obtained from the same sample, sequenced in a study of blood T cell repertoires in COVID-19. Sequencing used immunoSEQ multiplex PCR; TCRdb keeps in-frame clones, though not all of them. This table holds about 170,000 clones, around 81% found once. Sequenced sample: peripheral blood. The receptors stem from an older man with active or convalescent COVID-19.

The rearrangement joins TRBV30 to TRBJ1-1, with 8 bases lining up with TRBD1. The CDR3 loop spans 13 amino acids. Germline V gives CDR1 GTSNPN, CDR2 SVGIG (reference sequence). The V and J ends lost 3 bases and 2 bases, in that order; junction bases with no gene match: 2. The CDR3 DNA follows: TGTGCCTGGAGGGGACAGGTTAACACTGAAGCTTTCTTT. This encodes CAWRGQVNTEAFF.

The chain recombines TRBV15 with TRBJ2-5; 9 nucleotides align to TRBD2. Germline loops: CDR1 LNHNV, CDR2 YYDKDF (reference sequence). V lost 5 bases to trimming and J lost 0 bases; unmatched junction nucleotides: 4. The CDR3 is 15 amino acids. The CDR3 DNA reads TGTGCCACCAGCCCCAGCGGGGGGTACCAAGAGACCCAGTACTTC. Protein product: CATSPSGGYQETQYF.

The CDR3 region is CASCTSGLFNEQFF. CDR3 nucleotides: TGTGCCAGCTGTACTAGCGGTTTATTCAATGAGCAGTTCTTC. The chain carries TRBV28 and TRBJ2-1, with 8 bases fitting TRBD2. Germline-derived CDR1 and CDR2 are MDHEN and SYDVKM. CDR3 length: 14 residues. V lost 8 bases to trimming and J lost 6 bases; unmatched junction nucleotides: 9.

The J gene is TRBJ1-5, the V gene TRBV18; D might be TRBD1 (6 bases). Trimming took off 4 bases at V and 2 bases at J, with 15 bases between the two ends. This CDR3 has 16 amino acids. Per the germline V gene, CDR1 is KGHSH and CDR2 is LQKENI. This CDR3 reads CASSLNTGIGNQPQHF. CDR3 DNA sequence: TGTGCCAGCTCACTAAACACAGGGATAGGCAATCAGCCCCAGCATTTT.

This clone was observed a handful of times. V usage is TRBV28 and J usage is TRBJ2-2, with D possibly TRBD2 on 6 matching bases. CDR3 length equals 18 residues. V lost 3 bases and J lost 5, with 22 bases in between. CDR1 MDHEN and CDR2 SYDVKM come from the germline V gene. CDR3 bases: TGTGCCAGCAGTTTCGAGGCGGGGAGAGGCGTGCCGACCGGGGAGCTGTTTTTT. This gives the protein CASSFEAGRGVPTGELFF.

The chain carries TRBV5-1 and TRBJ1-3; D is perhaps TRBD1 (5 bases). Germline CDR1 and CDR2: SGHRS and YFSETQ. The CDR3 has 13 amino acids. V was shortened by 7 bases and J by 0 bases, with 8 bases between the two germline ends. The CDR3 DNA follows: TGCGCCAGCCGTGACAGCTCTGGAAACACCATATATTTT. It specifies CASRDSSGNTIYF.

The chain has TRBV7-6 and TRBJ2-7; possible D gene TRBD2, 5 bases. Deletions cut 5 bases from V and 2 bases from J, with 10 bases between. The CDR3 extends over 13 amino acids. The germline gives CDR1 SGHVS, CDR2 FNYEAQ. CDR3 residues: CASSQERAYEQYF. In nucleotides, the CDR3 is TGTGCCAGCAGCCAAGAGAGGGCCTACGAGCAGTACTTC. Combining the CDR3 with reference TRBV7-6 and TRBJ2-7 gives the whole variable domain GAGVSQSPRYKVTKRGQDVALRCDPISGHVSLYWYRQALGQGPEFLTYFNYEAQQDKSGLPNDRFSAERPEGSISTLTIQRTEQRDSAMYRCASSQERAYEQYFGPGTRLTVT.